These 28 T cell receptor beta chains were sequenced from one sample in a study of molecular identifiers for immune sequencing clone quantification. From the PCR reads, TCRdb called clonotypes with MiXCR, one entry per CDR3 protein. The sample records approximately 500,000 distinct CDR3 sequences, around 21% being singletons. Material: naive CD8+ T cells from blood, with Jurkat cell RNA spiked in. The subset is: FACS-sorted CD8+CD4-CCR7+CD45RA+ naive T cells. These receptors all come from a human donor in good health. Some libraries in this study had Jurkat cell RNA spiked in.

This clonotype was found many times. CDR3 coding DNA: TGTGCCAGCTCTCGGGTGTCCGACACAGATACGCAGTATTTT. This codes for CASSRVSDTDTQYF. The rearrangement links TRBV12-3 or TRBV12-4 to TRBJ2-3; D gene unclear. With 8 bases removed from V and 2 bases from J, the gap between germline ends came to 14 bases. This CDR3 has 14 amino acids.

This clonotype showed up just a few times. CDR3 sequence: CASSALDRGPLMTYEQYF. The CDR3 DNA sequence: TGTGCCAGCAGCGCGTTGGACAGGGGGCCTTTGATGACCTACGAGCAGTACTTC. The V call is TRBV7-2, the J call TRBJ2-7; 11 nucleotides align to TRBD1. Per the germline V gene, CDR1 is SGHTA and CDR2 is FQGNSA. Trimming took 5 bases from V and 2 from J; bases not matched to a gene: 14. This CDR3 region has 18 residues.

CDR3 residues: CAINGEGMTYEQYF. For the CDR3, the DNA is TGTGCCATCAATGGAGAAGGGATGACCTACGAGCAGTACTTC. The J gene is TRBJ2-7, the V gene TRBV10-3; no firm D call. CDR3 length: 14 residues. Deletions cut 7 bases from V and 2 bases from J, with 15 bases between. Per the germline V gene, CDR1 is ENHRY and CDR2 is SYGVKD.

The J gene is TRBJ2-3, the V gene TRBV2; TRBD1 is a possible D gene (7 bases). Germline V gene lookup returns CDR1 SNHLY and CDR2 FYNNEI. Deletions cut 2 bases from V and 6 bases from J, with 21 bases between. This CDR3 comprises 17 residues. The CDR3 nucleotides read TGTGCCAGCAGTGAATGGGCGGGACAGACTGACGCGGATACGCAGTATTTT. This codes for CASSEWAGQTDADTQYF. Full variable domain (outside the CDR3, taken from reference TRBV2 and TRBJ2-3): EPEVTQTPSHQVTQMGQEVILRCVPISNHLYFYWYRQILGQKVEFLVSFYNNEISEKSEIFDDQFSVERPDGSNFTLKIRSTKLEDSAMYFCASSEWAGQTDADTQYFGPGTRLTVL.

The V and J genes are TRBV6-6 and TRBJ1-1, with TRBD1 as a possible D gene (6 bases). Trimming removed 2 bases at V and 4 bases at J, with 11 bases between. The CDR3 totals 14 residues. CDR1 and CDR2 (germline): MNHNY, SVGAGI (reference sequence). In nucleotides, the CDR3 is TGTGCCAGCAGTTACGGGGGGCCGGGCACTGAAGCTTTCTTT. This codes for CASSYGGPGTEAFF.

A word on this clonotype: It may be a read error: a sequence one base away is much more abundant. V and J are TRBV30 and TRBJ2-1, with unresolved D. This CDR3 is built from 12 residues. Germline assignment: CDR1 GTSNPN and CDR2 SVGIG (reference sequence). CDR3 in amino acids: CSWSVLNDEQFF. The DNA for the CDR3 is TGTTCCTGGAGTGTACTGAACGATGAGCAGTTCTTC. Full variable domain (missing parts from reference TRBV30 and TRBJ2-1): SQTIHQWPATLVQPVGSPLSLECTVEGTSNPNLYWYRQAAGRGLQLLFYSVGIGQISSEVPQNLSASRPQDRQFILSSKKLLLSDSGFYLCSWSVLNDEQFFGPGTRLTVL.

This clonotype came up a few times. The chain has TRBV7-2 and TRBJ2-2; 7 bases align to TRBD2. V gave up 4 bases and J gave up 7 bases; unmatched junction bases: 6. The CDR3 extends over 14 amino acids. Looked up from germline, CDR1 is SGHTA and CDR2 is FQGNSA. The CDR3 nucleotides are TGTGCCAGCAGCTCGGCGGGAGAGGGCGGGGAGCTGTTTTTT. Protein: CASSSAGEGGELFF.

This clonotype was recorded many times. A junction boundary mismatches the germline segment, possibly from a read error. The CDR3 region is CASSQEGLTNF. The CDR3 bases are TGTGCCAGCAGCCAAGAGGGACTAACCAACTTC. The chain uses TRBV3-1 and TRBJ2-7; 7 bases align to TRBD2. The germline V gene has CDR1 LGHDT and CDR2 YNNKEL (reference sequence). This CDR3 has 11 amino acids.

On this clonotype itself: One junction end does not reproduce the germline sequence, and a read error may be involved. The rearrangement joins TRBV4-1 to TRBJ1-4; no clear D gene. Germline CDR1 is MGHRA and CDR2 is YSYEKL. The CDR3 consists of 15 residues. CDR3 bases: TGCGCCAGCAGCCAACAGCGGACTACCAATGAAAAACTGTCTTTT. Translated, it gives CASSQQRTTNEKLSF.

This clonotype was counted at least ten times. The chain couples TRBV29-1 to TRBJ2-1; maybe TRBD1 (6 bases). CDR1 and CDR2 from the germline V gene are SQVTM and ANQGSEA. CDR3 length: 12 amino acids. Trimming removed 4 bases from V and 5 bases from J, with 9 bases in between. The CDR3 here is CSVVTGHNEQFF. In DNA, the CDR3 is TGCAGCGTTGTAACAGGGCACAATGAGCAGTTCTTC.

The chain has TRBV6-2 or TRBV6-3 and TRBJ2-5; D is perhaps TRBD1 or TRBD2 (5 bases each). Trimming shortened V by 0 bases and J by 7 bases, and 18 bases separated the two germline ends. The CDR3 runs 16 residues. CDR1 is MNHEY and CDR2 is SVGEGT in the germline V gene. DNA for the CDR3: TGTGCCAGCAGTTACTCCGGGGCGGCCCAAGGGTCGACCCAGTACTTC. Encoded protein: CASSYSGAAQGSTQYF.

This clonotype was found once. As the CDR3 is not closed by the conserved phenylalanine or tryptophan, this likely results from a read error. This chain joins TRBV27 and TRBJ1-5; a weak D match, TRBD1 (5 bases). Germline V gene data show CDR1 as MNHEY and CDR2 as SMNVEV (reference sequence). The CDR3 consists of 14 residues. The V and J ends lost 2 bases and 2 bases respectively, with 7 bases between them. The CDR3, as DNA: TGTGCCAGCAGTTTAACAGGCCGCAATCAGCCCCAGCATTCT. Translating gives CASSLTGRNQPQHS.

Ten or more counts support this clonotype. The V call is TRBV29-1, the J call TRBJ2-5; TRBD1 is a possible D gene (5 bases). Trimming shortened V by 3 bases and J by 3 bases, and 14 bases separated the two germline ends. CDR3 size: 14 residues. CDR1 is SQVTM and CDR2 is ANQGSEA in the germline V gene. CDR3 DNA sequence: TGCAGCGTTGATATCGGACACGTCGAAGAGACCCAGTACTTC. Translated, it gives CSVDIGHVEETQYF.

DNA for the CDR3: TGTGCCAGTAGTACTCCGACGAGTCAACCTCAGTATTTT. Protein sequence: CASSTPTSQPQYF. The V gene is TRBV19, the J gene TRBJ2-3; D is unclear. Germline V gene data show CDR1 as LNHDA and CDR2 as SQIVND (reference sequence). Trimming shortened V by 4 bases and J by 12 bases, and 17 bases separated the two germline ends. The CDR3 consists of 13 residues.

Only a few counts were recorded for this clonotype. The chain has TRBV5-6 and TRBJ2-7; 7 bases align to TRBD1. V was pared by 4 bases and J by 5 bases, with 6 bases of the junction left unmatched. Germline values: CDR1 SGHDT, CDR2 YYEEEE. This CDR3 has 13 amino acids. The CDR3 reads CASSPGQDNEQYF. The CDR3 DNA reads as TGTGCCAGCAGCCCCGGACAGGATAACGAGCAGTACTTC.

This clonotype has ten or more counts. This rearrangement joins TRBV29-1 to TRBJ2-3; D is perhaps TRBD2 (5 bases). Trimming removed 4 bases at V and 3 bases at J, with 17 bases between. CDR1 and CDR2 from the germline V gene are SQVTM and ANQGSEA. The CDR3 is 15 residues long. CDR3: CSVVLTRKETDTQYF. DNA for the CDR3: TGCAGCGTTGTACTCACTAGAAAGGAGACAGATACGCAGTATTTT.

Concerning this clonotype: This may be a read error, as it is one base from a much larger clone. The V call is TRBV6-2 or TRBV6-3, the J call TRBJ1-1, with unresolved D. With 6 bases removed from V and 3 bases from J, the gap between germline ends came to 11 bases. CDR1 is MNHEY, CDR2 SVGEGT, per germline. The CDR3 has 13 residues. CDR3 sequence reads: CASRPGEHTEAFF. The CDR3 region has the DNA TGTGCCAGCAGGCCCGGAGAGCACACTGAAGCTTTCTTT.

The chain links TRBV7-3 to TRBJ2-1; D remains ambiguous. The CDR3 loop spans 13 amino acids. Trimming cost V 5 bases and J 7 bases, with 12 bases left between them. CDR1 SGHTA and CDR2 FQGTGA come from the germline V gene. The DNA of the CDR3 is TGTGCCAGCAGCCCGGGTAATCTAAATGAGCAGTTCTTC. It yields the protein CASSPGNLNEQFF.

The CDR3 DNA sequence: TGTGCCAGTAGTCGGGGAGAGCAGTTCTTC. Translated: CASSRGEQFF. The chain carries TRBV19 and TRBJ2-1, with D maybe TRBD2 (5 bases). The V end was cut by 5 bases, the J end by 10 bases, with 6 bases between. CDR1 LNHDA and CDR2 SQIVND come from the germline V gene (reference sequence). This CDR3 spans 10 amino acids.

This clonotype was seen at least ten times. The chain combines TRBV19 with TRBJ1-5; D call uncertain. The ends were cut back, 3 bases at V and 6 bases at J, with 15 bases in the middle. The CDR3 loop spans 15 amino acids. The germline gives CDR1 LNHDA, CDR2 SQIVND (reference sequence). This CDR3 reads CASSIGLGITQPQHF. In DNA, the CDR3 is TGTGCCAGTAGTATTGGTTTGGGCATTACTCAGCCCCAGCATTTT.

The sample holds many counts of this clonotype. The genes are TRBV30 and TRBJ2-6; either TRBD1 or TRBD2 may supply D (5 bases each). There are 15 residues in the CDR3. V was pared by 5 bases and J by 0 bases, with 11 bases between. Germline V gene lookup returns CDR1 GTSNPN and CDR2 SVGIG (reference sequence). CDR3 coding DNA: TGTGCCTGGTTGGCAGGGACCTCTGGGGCCAACGTCCTGACTTTC. Protein: CAWLAGTSGANVLTF. The full variable domain, in which reference TRBV30 and TRBJ2-6 provide the parts outside the CDR3, is SQTIHQWPATLVQPVGSPLSLECTVEGTSNPNLYWYRQAAGRGLQLLFYSVGIGQISSEVPQNLSASRPQDRQFILSSKKLLLSDSGFYLCAWLAGTSGANVLTFGAGSRLTVL.

This clonotype was seen a few times. The rearrangement links TRBV7-9 to TRBJ2-7; D is unclear. The CDR3 is made up of 16 amino acids. Trimming removed 5 bases at V and 7 bases at J, with 24 bases between. CDR1 is SEHNR, CDR2 FQNEAQ, per germline (reference sequence). The DNA for the CDR3 is TGTGCCAGCAGCAACGCTCTAGTCGGTGGGGTGGGGGAGCAGTACTTC. Translation: CASSNALVGGVGEQYF.

This clonotype occurred a few times. The chain joins TRBV13 to TRBJ2-7; 9 bases align to TRBD1. CDR3 length: 14 residues. V was pared by 3 bases and J by 5 bases, with 5 bases of the junction left unmatched. Germline CDR1 is PRHDT and CDR2 is FYEKMQ (reference sequence). CDR3 bases: TGTGCCAGCAGCTTCCGGGACAGGGACCACGAGCAGTACTTC. This sequence encodes CASSFRDRDHEQYF. Full variable domain (missing parts from reference TRBV13 and TRBJ2-7): AAGVIQSPRHLIKEKRETATLKCYPIPRHDTVYWYQQGPGQDPQFLISFYEKMQSDKGSIPDRFSAQQFSDYHSELNMSSLELGDSALYFCASSFRDRDHEQYFGPGTRLTVT.

This clonotype occurred many times. The CDR3 reads CATSDPGQGLSNQPQHF. In DNA form, the CDR3 reads TGTGCCACCAGTGATCCGGGACAGGGACTTAGCAATCAGCCCCAGCATTTT. The chain joins TRBV24-1 to TRBJ1-5, with 9 positions matching TRBD1. There are 17 residues in the CDR3. The germline CDR1 and CDR2 sequences are KGHDR and SFDVKD. V dropped 3 bases and J dropped 0; count of bases not matched to a gene: 5.

A note on this clonotype: The conserved phenylalanine or tryptophan normally closing the CDR3 is absent here, so this likely arose from a read error. The chain uses TRBV6-4 and TRBJ2-7, with D perhaps TRBD1 (6 bases). Trimming stripped 0 bases from V and 0 bases from J, with 9 bases between. The CDR3 extends over 15 amino acids. The germline CDR1 and CDR2 sequences are MRHNA and SNTAGT. CDR3 DNA: TGTGCCAGCAGTGACTCGAGGACAGTCTCCTACGAGCAGTACTAC. Translated, it gives CASSDSRTVSYEQYY.

This clonotype has at least ten counts. The rearrangement joins TRBV29-1 to TRBJ2-1; TRBD1 might be the D (8 bases). The length of the CDR3 is 13 residues. Germline CDR1 and CDR2: SQVTM and ANQGSEA. The ends were cut back, 4 bases at V and 4 bases at J, with 11 bases in the middle. The CDR3 DNA is TGCAGCGTTGCACAGGGGGGGTACAATGAGCAGTTCTTC. Translating gives CSVAQGGYNEQFF.

The genes are TRBV19 and TRBJ2-7; TRBD1 is a possible D gene (6 bases). The CDR3 length is 14 residues. Trimming removed 5 bases at V and 2 bases at J, with 13 bases between. Germline V lookup: CDR1 LNHDA, CDR2 SQIVND (reference sequence). The DNA for the CDR3 is TGTGCCAGTAGTCTGGACTGGGGGCCCTACGAGCAGTACTTC. Amino acid sequence: CASSLDWGPYEQYF.

This clonotype was counted ten times or more. V usage is TRBV6-2 or TRBV6-3 and J usage is TRBJ2-3; 9 bases align to TRBD2. Germline trimming cut 2 bases from V and 1 base from J; bases unmatched to any gene: 7. Germline V gene sequence: CDR1 MNHEY, CDR2 SVGEGT. The CDR3 sequence is 17 residues long. CDR3 in amino acids: CASSYPSGNWGTDTQYF. The CDR3 nucleotides are TGTGCCAGCAGTTACCCTAGCGGGAACTGGGGCACAGATACGCAGTATTTT.